The 21 T cell receptor beta chains presented below share a single source sample, sequenced in a study of OX40 agonist ivuxolimab in advanced cancers. Produced via immunoSEQ multiplex PCR; TCRdb's table is partial and in-frame only. The sample holds 65,000 to 95,000 clones, around 87% seen once. Source: CD4+ or CD8+ T cells sorted from blood, taken in a trial of the OX40 agonist ivuxolimab. Receptors originate from an adult with an advanced solid tumor such as melanoma, head and neck, liver or kidney cancer.

The J gene is TRBJ2-1, the V gene TRBV28, with D perhaps TRBD1 or TRBD2 (6 bases each). Germline CDR1 and CDR2: MDHEN and SYDVKM. Trimming took 7 bases from V and 1 from J, leaving 11 bases between them. CDR3 size: 14 residues. The chain's CDR3 is CASTRGTSYNEQFF. In nucleotides, the CDR3 is TGTGCCAGCACTCGCGGGACATCCTACAATGAGCAGTTCTTC.

The chain links TRBV4-1 to TRBJ2-7; 10 bases fit TRBD2. Trimming at V came to 0 bases and at J to 6 bases, leaving 2 bases not matched to a gene. This CDR3 region has 14 residues. The germline gives CDR1 MGHRA, CDR2 YSYEKL. The CDR3 loop is CASSQEAGGAEQYF. CDR3 DNA: TGCGCCAGCAGCCAAGAAGCGGGAGGGGCCGAGCAGTACTTC.

The V gene is TRBV7-2, the J gene TRBJ2-5; D tentatively fits TRBD1 or TRBD2 (5 bases each). V lost 2 bases and J 2 bases, leaving 15 bases between the germline ends. Per germline, CDR1 SGHTA and CDR2 FQGNSA. The length of the CDR3 is 16 residues. CDR3 residues: CASSLLGTPLQETQYF. The CDR3 DNA reads as TGTGCCAGCAGCTTACTGGGGACCCCACTTCAAGAGACCCAGTACTTC.

The chain carries TRBV5-1 and TRBJ2-2; 9 bases map to TRBD2. Germline V lookup: CDR1 SGHRS, CDR2 YFSETQ. After removal of 4 bases from V and 3 bases from J, the junction contained 13 bases not matched to a gene. The CDR3 contains 18 residues. CDR3 DNA sequence: TGCGCCAGCAGCCCCGGGGCGGGAGGGCCTTTTGACACCGGGGAGCTGTTTTTT. As protein: CASSPGAGGPFDTGELFF.

The CDR3 loop reads CASSLAFAGREQFF. CDR3 bases: TGTGCCAGCAGCTTAGCCTTTGCGGGTCGGGAGCAGTTCTTC. The chain employs TRBV11-2 and TRBJ2-1; a weak D match, TRBD2 (5 bases). The CDR3 is 14 residues long. Trimming cost V 1 base and J 10 bases, with 14 bases left between them. Germline V lookup: CDR1 SGHAT, CDR2 FQNNGV.

This rearrangement joins TRBV18 to TRBJ1-1, with D uncertain. There are 15 residues in the CDR3. Germline V gene data show CDR1 as KGHSH and CDR2 as LQKENI. The V end lost 4 bases, the J end lost 1 base, and 13 bases lay between the germline ends. The CDR3 loop reads CASSLTGRPNTEAFF. CDR3 nucleotides: TGTGCCAGCTCACTAACGGGGAGACCGAACACTGAAGCTTTCTTT.

The gene calls are TRBV9 and TRBJ2-7; 9 bases line up with TRBD2. The J segment lost 2 bases and the V segment lost 0 bases, leaving 0 bases of the junction unmatched. Germline V CDR1 and CDR2: SGDLS, YYNGEE. This CDR3 region has 14 residues. The CDR3 loop is CASSVGGGAYEQYF. DNA for the CDR3: TGTGCCAGCAGCGTAGGCGGGGGGGCCTACGAGCAGTACTTC.

V is TRBV28 and J is TRBJ1-2; no clear D. Trimming left V 10 bases short and J 4 bases short, with 22 bases between. Germline CDR1 is MDHEN and CDR2 is SYDVKM. This CDR3 is 15 amino acids long. CDR3: CATFSSGVILYGYTF. CDR3 sequence (DNA): TGTGCCACCTTCAGCAGCGGGGTTATACTCTATGGCTACACCTTC.

The chain is built from TRBV4-2 and TRBJ2-3; D remains unclear. Germline CDR1 reads LGHNA; CDR2 reads YNFKEQ. The CDR3 contains 16 residues. The germline V and J ends were trimmed by 5 bases and 4 bases, with 19 bases remaining between them. In nucleotides, the CDR3 is TGTGCCAGCAGCGGGCGATTTGACCACGAGTCAGATACGCAGTATTTT. Amino acids: CASSGRFDHESDTQYF.

This chain joins TRBV7-2 and TRBJ2-7; 9 bases align to TRBD2. V lost 3 bases to trimming and J lost 6 bases; unmatched junction nucleotides: 3. The germline V gene has CDR1 SGHTA and CDR2 FQGNSA. The length of the CDR3 is 13 residues. The DNA of the CDR3 is TGTGCCAGCAGCTTGTCACTAGCGGGCGAGCAGTACTTC. Protein product: CASSLSLAGEQYF.

The chain joins TRBV19 to TRBJ1-1; D uncertain. V was shortened by 10 bases and J by 0 bases, with 18 bases between the two germline ends. The CDR3 is 15 amino acids. The germline CDR1 and CDR2 sequences are LNHDA and SQIVND (reference sequence). CDR3 amino acids: CATREGRRMNTEAFF. The CDR3 bases are TGTGCCACCCGGGAGGGAAGAAGAATGAACACTGAAGCTTTCTTT.

The rearrangement links TRBV5-6 to TRBJ2-5; 12 nucleotides line up with TRBD1. V dropped 4 bases and J dropped 5; count of bases not matched to a gene: 9. Germline V gives CDR1 SGHDT, CDR2 YYEEEE. The CDR3 loop spans 16 amino acids. The CDR3 DNA follows: TGTGCCAGCAGCATGCCCGGGACAGGGGGCTTGGAGACCCAGTACTTC. It translates to CASSMPGTGGLETQYF.

The chain employs TRBV7-2 and TRBJ1-5, with 8 bases that match TRBD1. The germline V gene encodes CDR1 SGHTA and CDR2 FQGNSA. The V segment lost 1 base and the J segment 6 bases; nucleotides outside the gene matches: 17. The CDR3 totals 19 residues. The CDR3 is CASSLDRPSRTGGSQPQHF. The CDR3 DNA sequence: TGTGCCAGCAGCTTAGATCGTCCCTCCAGAACAGGGGGTTCTCAGCCCCAGCATTTT.

The gene calls are TRBV7-3 and TRBJ1-3; a weak D match, TRBD1 (5 bases). Per the germline V gene, CDR1 is SGHTA and CDR2 is FQGTGA. The CDR3 totals 16 residues. Trimming took 5 bases from V and 2 from J, leaving 16 bases between them. The CDR3 here is CASSREVGQAGNTIYF. The CDR3 DNA is TGTGCCAGCAGCCGTGAGGTGGGGCAGGCTGGAAACACCATATATTTT. Full variable domain (rest looked up from reference TRBV7-3 and TRBJ1-3): GAGVSQTPSNKVTEKGKYVELRCDPISGHTALYWYRQSLGQGPEFLIYFQGTGAADDSGLPNDRFFAVRPEGSVSTLKIQRTERGDSAVYLCASSREVGQAGNTIYFGEGSWLTVV.

The V gene is TRBV7-9, the J gene TRBJ2-3; D might be TRBD2 (5 bases). Between the trimmed V and J ends, which lost 4 bases and 6 bases, there was a span of 5 bases. Germline values: CDR1 SEHNR, CDR2 FQNEAQ (reference sequence). CDR3 length: 11 amino acids. This CDR3 reads CASSWRDTQYF. The DNA of the CDR3 is TGTGCCAGCAGCTGGAGGGATACGCAGTATTTT.

This clone was observed once. The V gene is TRBV6-1, the J gene TRBJ1-5; tentatively, D is TRBD1 (5 bases). The CDR3 is made up of 15 amino acids. CDR1 is MNHNS and CDR2 is SASEGT in the germline V gene. Trimming shortened V by 3 bases and J by 7 bases, and 16 bases separated the two germline ends. This CDR3 reads CASSDPDRMAQPQHF. DNA of the CDR3: TGTGCCAGCAGTGATCCCGACAGAATGGCCCAGCCCCAGCATTTT.

The chain links TRBV13 to TRBJ2-7; maybe TRBD1 (6 bases). Germline CDR1 PRHDT, CDR2 FYEKMQ (reference sequence). V lost 5 bases and J 2 bases, leaving 10 bases between the germline ends. CDR3 length: 13 amino acids. CDR3 sequence: CASSHRVTYEQYF. In DNA form, the CDR3 reads TGTGCCAGCAGCCACAGGGTAACCTACGAGCAGTACTTC.

The chain couples TRBV10-1 to TRBJ2-1; possibly TRBD1 or TRBD2 for D (7 bases each). The CDR3 length is 17 residues. V lost 0 bases to trimming and J lost 6 bases, with 18 bases between them. In germline, CDR1 is WNHNN, CDR2 SYGVQD (reference sequence). CDR3 sequence reads: CASSESRGRASRNEQFF. CDR3 nucleotides: TGCGCCAGCAGTGAGTCCAGGGGGAGGGCCTCCCGCAATGAGCAGTTCTTC.

This clone was seen only once. The rearrangement joins TRBV7-8 to TRBJ2-5; 11 bases are shared with TRBD2. The CDR3 totals 18 residues. The ends lost 0 bases at V and 6 bases at J; junction bases unmatched: 12. Germline V gives CDR1 SGHVS, CDR2 FQNEAQ. Here the CDR3 reads CASSLARRILAGGKTQYF. CDR3 nucleotide sequence: TGTGCCAGCAGCTTAGCCCGACGAATTCTAGCGGGAGGAAAGACCCAGTACTTC.

This chain connects TRBV2 to TRBJ1-2; 8 bases line up with TRBD1. This CDR3 contains 14 residues. In germline, CDR1 is SNHLY, CDR2 FYNNEI. CDR3 sequence reads: CPSSGQGDDYGYTF. The CDR3 DNA reads TGTCCCTCGAGCGGACAGGGCGACGACTATGGCTACACCTTC.

V usage is TRBV5-1 and J usage is TRBJ2-2, with D possibly matching TRBD1 (6 bases). In germline, CDR1 is SGHRS, CDR2 YFSETQ. CDR3 length equals 14 residues. V shed 4 bases and J shed 2 bases, with 9 bases lying between them. The CDR3 DNA sequence: TGCGCCAGCAGCCGGGACACCAACACCGGGGAGCTGTTTTTT. It specifies CASSRDTNTGELFF.